The rows below give T cell receptor beta chains drawn from one sample of a study of cytomegalovirus exposure and HLA in healthy donors. Clones were sequenced by immunoSEQ multiplex PCR, and TCRdb holds only the in-frame ones, with some missing. Among 160,000 or so clones listed, approximately 82% were seen once. The sequenced sample consisted of PBMCs. The receptors derive from a woman between 50 and 59 years old in good health and CMV-seropositive. CDR3s include the opening cysteine and the closing phenylalanine or tryptophan. The D gene is left open where the match is weak. Not all rows give a size; the values are once, few, many and, for expanded clones, a class.

j_call: TRBJ2-2
d_call: TRBD1
v_call: TRBV27
clone_size: -
cdr3_aa: CASRDDRDRTGELFF

j_call: TRBJ2-2
d_call: TRBD2
v_call: TRBV4-3
clone_size: -
cdr3_aa: CASSQPGGRGSGELFF

j_call: TRBJ2-7
d_call: -
v_call: TRBV4-3
clone_size: few
cdr3_aa: CASSQGRRDNYEQYF

j_call: TRBJ1-1
d_call: TRBD1
v_call: TRBV7-9
clone_size: few
cdr3_aa: CASSADRGNTEAFF

j_call: TRBJ1-2
d_call: TRBD1
v_call: TRBV29-1
clone_size: -
cdr3_aa: CSTSGGQEANYGYTF

j_call: TRBJ2-7
d_call: -
v_call: TRBV9
clone_size: -
cdr3_aa: CASSGDTYEQYF

j_call: TRBJ1-2
d_call: TRBD1
v_call: TRBV9
clone_size: -
cdr3_aa: CASSVGTGYGYTF

j_call: TRBJ2-5
d_call: -
v_call: TRBV7-9
clone_size: -
cdr3_aa: CASSPDMPKETQYF

j_call: TRBJ2-7
d_call: -
v_call: TRBV21-1
clone_size: -
cdr3_aa: CASPGHKIYEQYF

j_call: TRBJ1-1
d_call: -
v_call: TRBV7-9
clone_size: -
cdr3_aa: CASSRTANTEAFF

j_call: TRBJ1-3
d_call: -
v_call: TRBV5-1
clone_size: -
cdr3_aa: CASSLQGSDTIYF

j_call: TRBJ1-2
d_call: TRBD1
v_call: TRBV29-1
clone_size: -
cdr3_aa: CSVDTGELYGYTF

j_call: TRBJ2-1
d_call: TRBD2
v_call: TRBV5-6
clone_size: -
cdr3_aa: CASSSGLEWNEQFF

j_call: TRBJ2-3
d_call: -
v_call: TRBV9
clone_size: -
cdr3_aa: CASSANPLTPTDTQYF

j_call: TRBJ1-1
d_call: -
v_call: TRBV9
clone_size: -
cdr3_aa: CASSVARGTEAFF

j_call: -
d_call: -
v_call: TRBV7-2
clone_size: once
cdr3_aa: CASSSAGLGLYEQYF

j_call: TRBJ2-1
d_call: TRBD2
v_call: TRBV9
clone_size: -
cdr3_aa: CASSVLGLAGVNEQFF

j_call: TRBJ1-2
d_call: TRBD1
v_call: TRBV6-1
clone_size: -
cdr3_aa: CASSDPKGGNYGYTF

j_call: TRBJ1-1
d_call: -
v_call: TRBV19
clone_size: -
cdr3_aa: CASSMGRNTEAFF

j_call: TRBJ1-1
d_call: TRBD1
v_call: TRBV27
clone_size: -
cdr3_aa: CASSTAGRGRSEAFF

j_call: TRBJ2-3
d_call: -
v_call: TRBV6-6
clone_size: -
cdr3_aa: CASRAPEETDTQYF

j_call: TRBJ1-2
d_call: -
v_call: TRBV2
clone_size: -
cdr3_aa: CASRYTGKDGYTF

j_call: TRBJ2-3
d_call: -
v_call: TRBV7-9
clone_size: -
cdr3_aa: CASSPDRYQRTQYF

j_call: TRBJ2-5
d_call: -
v_call: TRBV5-4
clone_size: -
cdr3_aa: CASRQRGHPQETQYF

j_call: TRBJ2-7
d_call: -
v_call: TRBV30
clone_size: -
cdr3_aa: CAWGQGGSYEQYF

j_call: TRBJ2-1
d_call: -
v_call: TRBV4-1
clone_size: -
cdr3_aa: CASSLQGDSYNEQFF

j_call: TRBJ2-3
d_call: -
v_call: TRBV5-4
clone_size: -
cdr3_aa: CASAGDTQYF

j_call: -
d_call: -
v_call: TRBV5-4
clone_size: -
cdr3_aa: CASSLLGGDEQYF

j_call: TRBJ1-2
d_call: -
v_call: TRBV27
clone_size: -
cdr3_aa: CASGGALGPDTF

j_call: TRBJ2-2
d_call: -
v_call: TRBV11-3
clone_size: -
cdr3_aa: CASSSTATGELFF

j_call: TRBJ2-3
d_call: TRBD2
v_call: TRBV6-1
clone_size: -
cdr3_aa: CASRTASGGLDTQYF

j_call: TRBJ2-2
d_call: -
v_call: TRBV5-4
clone_size: -
cdr3_aa: CASSSVTGSNTGELFF

j_call: TRBJ2-1
d_call: TRBD1
v_call: TRBV18
clone_size: -
cdr3_aa: CASSLHRGPQYEQFF

j_call: TRBJ1-2
d_call: -
v_call: TRBV9
clone_size: -
cdr3_aa: CASSAQNNYGYTF

j_call: TRBJ2-7
d_call: -
v_call: TRBV5-4
clone_size: -
cdr3_aa: CASSPAGRSYEQYF

j_call: TRBJ2-2
d_call: -
v_call: TRBV19
clone_size: -
cdr3_aa: CASSTPDRGFGGLFF

j_call: TRBJ2-5
d_call: -
v_call: TRBV18
clone_size: -
cdr3_aa: CASSPLPGEETQYF

j_call: TRBJ1-1
d_call: -
v_call: TRBV30
clone_size: -
cdr3_aa: CAWSPTGAEAFF

j_call: TRBJ2-4
d_call: TRBD1
v_call: TRBV19
clone_size: -
cdr3_aa: CASQQGVGNIQYF

j_call: TRBJ2-6
d_call: -
v_call: TRBV5-8
clone_size: -
cdr3_aa: CASSSVSGANVLTF

j_call: TRBJ1-1
d_call: TRBD1
v_call: TRBV6-1
clone_size: -
cdr3_aa: CASSEIPTGTITEAFF

j_call: TRBJ1-1
d_call: -
v_call: TRBV29-1
clone_size: -
cdr3_aa: CSVGWGDTEAFF

j_call: TRBJ1-1
d_call: TRBD1
v_call: TRBV4-2
clone_size: -
cdr3_aa: CASSQDGQGVTEAFF

j_call: TRBJ2-2
d_call: -
v_call: TRBV29-1
clone_size: -
cdr3_aa: CSVGEGGGAGELFF

j_call: TRBJ2-7
d_call: -
v_call: TRBV9
clone_size: -
cdr3_aa: CASSVGRGIPYEQYF

j_call: TRBJ2-1
d_call: TRBD1
v_call: TRBV5-1
clone_size: -
cdr3_aa: CASSPGTGGYNEQFF

j_call: TRBJ2-7
d_call: TRBD1
v_call: TRBV4-1
clone_size: -
cdr3_aa: CASSQGPGTGFEQYF

j_call: TRBJ1-5
d_call: -
v_call: TRBV7-2
clone_size: -
cdr3_aa: CASSLSRSNQPQHF

j_call: TRBJ2-1
d_call: -
v_call: TRBV7-9
clone_size: -
cdr3_aa: CASSLWLAQGHNEQFF

j_call: TRBJ2-1
d_call: -
v_call: TRBV7-2
clone_size: -
cdr3_aa: CASSLIGSTYNEQFF

j_call: TRBJ2-3
d_call: -
v_call: TRBV28
clone_size: few
cdr3_aa: CASSFTGTDTQYF

j_call: TRBJ2-2
d_call: TRBD2
v_call: TRBV9
clone_size: -
cdr3_aa: CASSVEAGTYTGELFF

j_call: TRBJ2-1
d_call: -
v_call: TRBV4-2
clone_size: -
cdr3_aa: CASSQEGSMSGEQFF

j_call: TRBJ2-2
d_call: -
v_call: TRBV10-1
clone_size: -
cdr3_aa: CASSQGNTGELFF

j_call: TRBJ1-6
d_call: -
v_call: TRBV2
clone_size: few
cdr3_aa: CASSDSEQGNSPLHF